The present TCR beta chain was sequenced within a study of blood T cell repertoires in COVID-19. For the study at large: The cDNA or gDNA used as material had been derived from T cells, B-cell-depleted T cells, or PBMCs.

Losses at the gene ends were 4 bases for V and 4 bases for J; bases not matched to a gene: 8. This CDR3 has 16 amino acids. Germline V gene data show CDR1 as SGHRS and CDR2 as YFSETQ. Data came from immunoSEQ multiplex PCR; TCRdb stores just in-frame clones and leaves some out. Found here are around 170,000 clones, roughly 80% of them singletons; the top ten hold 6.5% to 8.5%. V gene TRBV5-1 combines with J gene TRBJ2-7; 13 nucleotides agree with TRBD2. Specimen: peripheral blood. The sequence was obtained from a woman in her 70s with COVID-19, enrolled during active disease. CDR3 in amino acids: CASSPDPGLAGYEQYF. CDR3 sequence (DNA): TGCGCCAGCAGCCCCGACCCGGGACTAGCGGGATACGAGCAGTACTTC.